This entry lists 12 T cell receptor beta chains sequenced from one sample in a study of T cell responses to AZD1222 COVID-19 vaccine. Assay used: immunoSEQ multiplex PCR; TCRdb lists only in-frame clones, some missing. The table lists roughly 130,000 clones, around 85% of them singletons. The sample here was peripheral blood, taken on day 0 of AZD1222 vaccination. The receptor set was obtained from an adult in good health.

This clone came up once. This chain connects TRBV7-9 to TRBJ1-1; no clear D gene. Germline CDR1 reads SEHNR; CDR2 reads FQNEAQ (reference sequence). The V end lost 7 bases, the J end lost 1 base, and 13 bases lay between the germline ends. The CDR3 has 14 residues. The CDR3 here is CASTPMAENTEAFF. The CDR3 nucleotides read TGTGCCAGCACCCCCATGGCCGAGAACACTGAAGCTTTCTTT.

The rearrangement links TRBV6-5 to TRBJ1-2; D may be TRBD1 (6 bases). Germline CDR1 MNHEY, CDR2 SVGAGI. CDR3 length: 15 residues. V lost 2 bases to trimming and J lost 6 bases, with 16 bases between them. The CDR3 DNA reads TGTGCCAGCAGTTACGGCAGGACAGATATAGATGGCTACACCTTC. Its translation is CASSYGRTDIDGYTF.

This clone occurred once. The chain carries TRBV3-1 (or the pseudogene TRBV3-2) and TRBJ2-4; perhaps TRBD2 as D (5 bases). The CDR3 length is 17 residues. The V and J ends lost 4 bases and 1 base respectively, with 17 bases between them. CDR1 is LGHDT, CDR2 YNNKEL, per germline (reference sequence). This CDR3 is CASSPIEDFGAKNIQYF. CDR3 nucleotide sequence: TGTGCCAGCAGCCCGATAGAGGACTTTGGGGCCAAAAACATTCAGTACTTC.

Only one count was recorded for this clone. The chain is built from TRBV3-1 (or the pseudogene TRBV3-2) and TRBJ1-6, with a tentative D call TRBD1 (5 bases). The CDR3 spans 16 residues. Per germline, CDR1 LGHDT and CDR2 YNNKEL (reference sequence). V was trimmed by 8 bases and J by 4 bases, leaving 18 bases between them. Written as DNA, the CDR3 is TGTGCCAGCCGAGGGGAGGGGAGATCATATAATTCACCCCTCCACTTT. It specifies CASRGEGRSYNSPLHF.

The rearrangement links TRBV19 to TRBJ1-3; a possible D gene is TRBD1 (6 bases). There are 16 residues in the CDR3. V shed 6 bases and J shed 3 bases, with 18 bases lying between them. Looked up from germline, CDR1 is LNHDA and CDR2 is SQIVND (reference sequence). The CDR3 reads CASSRRRTVGGNTIYF. CDR3 in DNA: TGTGCCAGTAGCCGCCGGAGGACAGTTGGTGGAAACACCATATATTTT.

The table lists this clone with a few counts. The chain has TRBV21-1 and TRBJ2-7. TRBV21-1 is listed as a pseudogene. This CDR3 is 14 amino acids long. CDR3 loop: CASSKTPPADEQYF. CDR3 in DNA: TGTGCCAGCAGCAAAACTCCACCGGCCGACGAGCAGTACTTC.

Note on this clone: Other DNA sequences in this sample translate to the same CDR3. The gene calls are TRBV10-2 and TRBJ2-5, with 13 positions matching TRBD2. V was pared by 7 bases and J by 1 base, with 9 bases of the junction left unmatched. CDR1 and CDR2 (germline): WSHSY, SAAADI. The CDR3 consists of 17 residues. As DNA, the CDR3 is TGCGCCAGCAATCCGGGACTAGCGGGACCCAGCCAAGAGACCCAGTACTTC. Its protein product is CASNPGLAGPSQETQYF.

In its sample, this clone was seen a few times. The chain couples TRBV6-4 to TRBJ1-6; 7 nucleotides align to TRBD1. CDR3 length equals 15 residues. J was trimmed by 9 bases and V by 0 bases; bases with no gene match: 5. CDR1 is MRHNA and CDR2 is SNTAGT in the germline V gene. Here the CDR3 DNA reads TGTGCCAGCAGTGACTCGAACGCAGGGGGTTCACCCCTCCACTTT. The encoded protein is CASSDSNAGGSPLHF.

The chain couples TRBV15 to TRBJ2-1; D possibly corresponds to TRBD1 (5 bases). This CDR3 has 17 amino acids. V lost 0 bases to trimming and J lost 0 bases, with 12 bases between them. The germline CDR1 and CDR2 sequences are LNHNV and YYDKDF (reference sequence). CDR3 amino acids: CATSRDLGRASYNEQFF. CDR3 DNA: TGTGCCACCAGCAGAGATCTCGGCAGGGCCTCCTACAATGAGCAGTTCTTC.

The rearrangement links TRBV7-9 to TRBJ1-6, with TRBD1 as a possible D gene (5 bases). CDR3 length: 15 residues. Trimming shortened V by 1 base and J by 3 bases, and 7 bases separated the two germline ends. Germline V CDR1 and CDR2: SEHNR, FQNEAQ (reference sequence). The DNA of the CDR3 is TGTGCCAGCAGCTTAGACAGGCTCTATAATTCACCCCTCCACTTT. As protein: CASSLDRLYNSPLHF.

Here the CDR3 DNA reads TGTGCCAGTATGATGGGGCGCGACGGGATACGGAGGGGTGGCTACACCTTC. Protein sequence: CASMMGRDGIRRGGYTF. This rearrangement joins TRBV19 to TRBJ1-2; a weak D match, TRBD1 (5 bases). This CDR3 has 17 amino acids. V shed 7 bases and J shed 7 bases, with 28 bases lying between them. From germline, CDR1 is LNHDA and CDR2 SQIVND (reference sequence).

The chain is built from TRBV7-3 and TRBJ2-2, with D perhaps TRBD1 or TRBD2 (5 bases each). V lost 6 bases to trimming and J lost 6 bases, with 20 bases between them. This CDR3 has 16 amino acids. Germline CDR1 and CDR2: SGHTA and FQGTGA. This CDR3 is CASSDRGTASPGELFF. The CDR3 region has the DNA TGTGCCAGCAGTGACCGAGGGACGGCATCCCCCGGGGAGCTGTTTTTT. Together with reference TRBV7-3 and TRBJ2-2, the CDR3 gives the full variable domain: GAGVSQTPSNKVTEKGKYVELRCDPISGHTALYWYRQSLGQGPEFLIYFQGTGAADDSGLPNDRFFAVRPEGSVSTLKIQRTERGDSAVYLCASSDRGTASPGELFFGEGSRLTVL.